This T cell receptor (beta chain) was observed in a study of identical twins (dated by TCRdb to about 2016). Context from the whole study: To test whether fetal clonotypes persist, this study deep-sequenced TCR alpha and beta repertoires from monozygotic twins, from unrelated adults of various ages, and from cord blood. Replicate twin experiments were performed at different times using different library preparation protocols to rule out contamination.

Note on this clonotype: The antigen it recognizes is unknown. No per-base quality is available; no much larger clone lies one base away.

General conclusions and limits of the study: Recombination models systematically underestimated out-of-frame TCR alpha sharing in monozygotic twins but agreed with sharing between unrelated individuals. Because the same donors could not be followed over many years, conclusions were based on cross-sectional statistical analysis. Excess twin sharing in beta out-of-frame sequences was weaker because fewer shared sequences lowered the signal-to-noise ratio. Fewer insertions were carried by abundant cord blood beta clonotypes, a similar but weaker trend appeared in young adult naive repertoires, and no such trend appeared in memory repertoires. Zero-insertion analyses could be partly confounded by invariant T cells such as MAIT and iNKT, although diverse VJ usage argued against such confounding for most clonotypes. Out-of-frame TCR alpha sequences shared between twins showed an excess of low generation-probability sequences compared with coincidental sharing between unrelated individuals.

V is clipped by 1 base and J by 0 bases, and the sequence between their germline boundaries is 6 bases long. From a lookup of the germline V gene (reference sequence), CDR1 and CDR2 are LGHDT and YNNKEL. Including cysteine and phenylalanine, the CDR3 has 14 amino acids. The sequence is cut down to CDR3 DNA, 42 bases in frame from base 1. Every donor in the study was a healthy Caucasian. Three pairs of female monozygotic twins, all aged roughly 18 to 29 years, were included in the twin cohort. Positive isolation kits from Invitrogen were used to isolate the CD4+ and CD8+ T cell populations. Receptor libraries were prepared by 5' RACE. Sequenced on an Illumina HiSeq 2000. A universal primer binding site was introduced by template switching, and a unique molecular identifier was present in the final cDNA, enabling accurate counting of TCR cDNA molecules. First-strand cDNA for TCR alpha and beta chains was synthesized from specific primers in the conserved constant-segment region. To control for contamination, every cDNA library carried two barcodes: a SMART-Mk sample barcode plus Illumina barcodes. TruSeq adapter sequences and Illumina sample barcodes were added in two successive PCR steps. The Illumina HiSeq platform was used with custom primers to sequence TCR alpha and beta cDNA libraries. The paper's processing steps were these. MiGEC was used to process raw reads and extract unique molecular identifiers, and MiXCR was used to find CDR3 positions. Recombination models were inferred per individual with the repgenHMM and IGoR tools using an EM algorithm. The tcR package in R was used for shared clonotype analysis, with sharing normalized by the product of cloneset sizes. To study raw recombination free of thymic and clonal selection effects, out-of-frame nonproductive sequences were analyzed. TCRdb took the public reads, trimmed them with fastp at Q25, ran MiXCR for clone calling and kept in-frame beta chains. Each record represents a unique CDR3 protein, reported with the most common genes and DNA among its rows. The V and J calls come from TCRdb's annotation, not from the publication. In all, the sample holds around 490,000 distinct CDR3 sequences, and roughly 15% of those were seen once. Roughly 0.43% of the sample is in the top ten clones.

This same sample was also part of a study on yellow fever vaccine responses in identical twins. The second source states: The authors reported that the T cell response to vaccination in identical twins appeared partly convergent and partly personalized. In the study, vaccine-responding T cell clones were precisely tracked in identical twins.

The V and J genes are TRBV3-1 and TRBJ1-1, with the D gene call left open. The clonotype was recovered from a woman between 18 and 30 years old in good health. The sequenced sample was CD4+ T cells sorted from blood. The CDR3 loop reads CASSQVKLNTEAFF. In nucleotide form, the sequence is TGTGCCAGCAGCCAAGTTAAGCTGAACACTGAAGCTTTCTTT.